This T cell receptor (beta chain) was recorded in a study of blood T cells in healthy people across ages (dated by TCRdb to about 2015). Concerning the study at large: In model experiments, roughly one uniquely barcoded TCR beta cDNA molecule per two T cells was captured by template switching. Age-related changes in TCR beta repertoire diversity were measured in the study by deep sequencing normalized with unique cDNA molecular identifiers. The donors were divided into four age groups: young (average approximately 15 years), middle-aged (approximately 41), aged (roughly 60) and long-lived (about 90). To avoid experimental bias, donors of different ages were randomly spread across the sequencing lanes. Using the same blood draw, the study looked at two additional independent replicas of 1 million unique cDNA reads for two donors, one aged 18 to 29 and the other aged 80 or older. General findings and caveats noted by the study authors: There was a strong correlation between observed TCR beta diversity and the percentage of naive T cells measured by flow cytometry. Because donor CMV infection status was unknown, age-related changes in expanded clonotypes were potentially confounded. Compared with the aged group, the long-lived group had more naive CD4+ T cells, fewer expanded clones and increased TCR diversity, a pattern suggesting age selection. Bulk unsorted PBMC profiling prevented conclusive comparison of naive and antigen-experienced compartments. Observed TCR beta diversity per million T cells fell roughly linearly with age, and a significant reduction was already apparent by age about 38. Estimates of total diversity from one million sequenced T cells were regarded as lower bounds and underestimates.

The donors were 40 or so Caucasian individuals from Russia, aged 6 to 90 years, who were systemically healthy. Each donor gave approximately 9.3 milliliters of peripheral blood, collected into EDTA-treated Vacutainer tubes. PBMCs were isolated by Ficoll-Paque density-gradient centrifugation, with at least 6 million obtained per sample. Trizol reagent was used to extract total RNA from PBMCs, with at least 5 micrograms per sample. For every donor, flow cytometry on a PBMC aliquot measured the percentage of naive CD45RAhigh/CD27high T cells. Library preparation employed 5' RACE. The sequencer was an Illumina HiSeq 2500. The second PCR ran for about 7 to 11 cycles and used a J-beta primer mix along with a sample-barcoded 5' primer. Each TCR beta cDNA molecule received a unique molecular identifier from a template-switch 5' adaptor carrying 12 random nucleotides. At least 2.5 million CDR3-containing paired-end reads were obtained from each sample. First-strand cDNA was synthesized from all RNA with the Mint cDNA synthesis kit, primed by a TRBC-specific oligonucleotide. Following uracil-DNA glycosylase treatment, a first 18-cycle PCR with universal primers M1SS and BC2_uni_R was performed on all cDNA. Regarding the original processing steps: Each sample was normalized by randomly selecting 1 million high-quality reads, each carrying a distinct molecular identifier. Reads with shared molecular identifiers were discarded instead of being binned into consensus sequences. CDR3 identification, clonotype clustering and error correction used MiTCR with a Q25 quality threshold and the strictest error-elimination algorithm. A nonparametric unseen species model with Euler transformation was used to estimate a lower bound on total TCR beta diversity. Starting from the raw public reads, TCRdb applied fastp trimming at Q25, assembled clones with MiXCR and retained in-frame beta chains. Each CDR3 protein appears once, grouped with its most common genes and DNA. The V and J calls and clone size are TCRdb's, not the authors'. This sample comprises around 1.5 million distinct CDR3 sequences, around 59% of them detected only once. The ten largest clones take up 5% to 7% of the sample.

Comments on this clonotype: Its antigen remains undetermined. Qualities for individual bases were not recorded, and no much larger clone is one base off.

V gives up 6 bases and J gives up 3 bases, and the segment between their germline ends measures 21 bases. From cysteine to phenylalanine, the CDR3 is 17 amino acids long. Of all the DNA, just the CDR3 is kept, 51 bases in frame from base 1. The CDR1 and CDR2 encoded by the germline V gene are SNHLY and FYNNEI. This sequence originates from a man aged 18 to 29 in good health. Recombination joined TRBV2 with TRBJ1-5; TRBD1 is a weak D gene call, 6 bases matching. The sequencing input was blood. The DNA sequence follows: TGTGCCAGCAGGGAGGGCCTAGGGACACCTCCCAATCAGCCCCAGCATTTT. Its amino acids are CASREGLGTPPNQPQHF.